The clone carrying this T cell receptor (beta chain) has only a few counts. These data are taken from a study of identical twins. MiXCR, run by TCRdb on the 5' RACE reads, gives a single entry per CDR3 protein. The sample gives about 720,000 distinct CDR3 sequences, about 20% of which show up once; approximately 14% is in the top ten. CDR3 size: 14 residues. Germline CDR1 reads SGHDT; CDR2 reads YYEEEE. The V and J ends lost 0 bases and 0 bases respectively, with 4 bases between them. The data were also submitted as part of a second study, on T cells expressing NK-cell markers.

Material: PBMCs. The sequence was collected from a woman between 18 and 30 years old in good health. The V and J genes are TRBV5-6 and TRBJ2-4; no firm D call. This chain's CDR3 is CASSLGEAKNIQYF. In nucleotides, the CDR3 is TGTGCCAGCAGCTTGGGGGAAGCCAAAAACATTCAGTACTTC. Drawing the rest from reference TRBV5-6 and TRBJ2-4, the complete variable domain is DAGVTQSPTHLIKTRGQQVTLRCSPKSGHDTVSWYQQALGQGPQFIFQYYEEEERQRGNFPDRFSGHQFPNYSSELNVNALLLGDSALYLCASSLGEAKNIQYFGAGTRLSVL.